This TCR beta chain was sequenced during a study of cytomegalovirus exposure and HLA in healthy donors. Study-level findings and limits: An analysis was carried out at a later point. It showed that HLA-associated TCR beta chains were more clonally expanded than equally common non-associated chains. In the analysis, some V segments, TRBV6-2 and TRBV6-3 included, were excluded as indistinguishable.

A multiplex PCR was run with 60 Vbeta primers and 13 Jbeta primers. TCRdb keeps only in-frame clones here, not all; method: immunoSEQ multiplex PCR. There are 65,000 or so clones in the sample; 55% to 65% occur only once, and 2.5% to 3.5% lies in the top ten. V shed 2 bases and J shed 4 bases, with 9 bases lying between them. CDR3 length: 14 amino acids. Germline CDR1 reads SGHRS; CDR2 reads YFSETQ. Remarks on this clone: Its antigen is still unknown.

The TCR originated in a man aged 30-40 years in good health and CMV-seronegative. The rearrangement uses TRBV5-1 and TRBJ2-2; D is possibly TRBD2 (6 bases). Sequenced material: PBMCs. The CDR3 loop reads CASSFLGGTGELFF. For the CDR3, the DNA is TGCGCCAGCAGCTTTCTGGGAGGCACCGGGGAGCTGTTTTTT.